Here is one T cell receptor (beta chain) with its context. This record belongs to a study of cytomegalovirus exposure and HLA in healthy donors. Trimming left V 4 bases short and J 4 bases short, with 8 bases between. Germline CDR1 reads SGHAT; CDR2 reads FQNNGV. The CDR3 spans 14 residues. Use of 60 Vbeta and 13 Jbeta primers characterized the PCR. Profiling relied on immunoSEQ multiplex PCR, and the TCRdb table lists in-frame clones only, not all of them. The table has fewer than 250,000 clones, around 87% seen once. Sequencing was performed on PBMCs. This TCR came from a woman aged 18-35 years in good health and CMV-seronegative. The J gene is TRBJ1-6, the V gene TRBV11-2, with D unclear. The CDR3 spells CASSSTAYNSPLHF. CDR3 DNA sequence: TGTGCCAGCAGCTCTACAGCTTATAATTCACCCCTCCACTTT.